The rows below give T cell receptor beta chains drawn from one sample of a study of cytomegalovirus exposure and HLA in healthy donors. Assay: immunoSEQ multiplex PCR; the TCRdb copy retains only in-frame clones and omits some. In the table there are 150,000 or so clones, around four fifths of which are singletons. The sample consisted of PBMCs. Source of these receptors: a woman aged 40 to 55 in good health and CMV-seronegative. Both conserved end residues are part of each CDR3. A D gene is named only where the DNA matches it firmly. Not all rows give a size; the values are once, few, many and, for expanded clones, a class.

cdr3_nt,cdr3_aa,clone_size,d_call,j_call,v_call
TGTGCCAGCTCACCCACGACAGATAGCAATCAGCCCCAGCATTTT,CASSPTTDSNQPQHF,.,.,TRBJ1-5,TRBV18
TGTGCCAGCAGCTCCTTGACTAGCGGGAGGGCCTACGAGCAGTACTTC,CASSSLTSGRAYEQYF,.,TRBD2,TRBJ2-7,TRBV7-2
TGTGCCAGCAGCTATACTAGCGCCTCCTACAATGAGCAGTTCTTC,CASSYTSASYNEQFF,.,TRBD2,TRBJ2-1,TRBV11-3
TGTGCCAGCAGTCGCGGGACGTTTAACAATGAGCAGTTCTTC,CASSRGTFNNEQFF,.,.,TRBJ2-1,TRBV2
TGCGCCAGCAGCTTGGTACCAGAACAAGAGACCCAGTACTTC,CASSLVPEQETQYF,.,.,TRBJ2-5,TRBV5-1
TGTGCCAGCAGTGAGATAGCGGGAGCGACCGAGCAGTACTTC,CASSEIAGATEQYF,once,TRBD2,TRBJ2-7,TRBV2
TGTGCCAGCAGCGGACAGCTAGGGGGGACCCAGTACTTC,CASSGQLGGTQYF,.,.,TRBJ2-5,TRBV6-4
TGTGCCAGCAGGGTACAGGGGGGGCCCCTCCACTTT,CASRVQGGPLHF,few,TRBD1,TRBJ1-6,TRBV28
TGCGCCAGCAGCTTGGGACTAGCGGGAGGGACTGGTCGAGATACGCAGTATTTT,CASSLGLAGGTGRDTQYF,.,TRBD2,TRBJ2-3,TRBV5-1
TGTGCCAGCAGCTTTGAGGGGGTCACCGGGGAGCTGTTTTTT,CASSFEGVTGELFF,.,.,TRBJ2-2,TRBV11-3
TGTGCCAGCAGACGAGAATCTGGGGCCAACGTCCTGACTTTC,CASRRESGANVLTF,.,.,TRBJ2-6,TRBV27
TGCGCCAGCAGCCAATCCGTAACAGGGGCAGGCGAGCAGTACTTC,CASSQSVTGAGEQYF,.,TRBD1,TRBJ2-7,TRBV4-1
TGTGCCAGTAGGCGGGGTAGCGGGGAATCCTACGAGCAGTACTTC,CASRRGSGESYEQYF,.,TRBD2,TRBJ2-7,TRBV19
TGCGCCAGCATCGATAGGGGGTCCTACGAGCAGTACTTC,CASIDRGSYEQYF,.,.,TRBJ2-7,TRBV10-1
TGTGCCAGCAGCTTAAGTCCCCGGGCTAGCGGATACAATGAGCAGTTCTTC,CASSLSPRASGYNEQFF,once,TRBD2,TRBJ2-1,TRBV7-3
TGTGCCAGCAGCCAGCTCGGGAGCGGTACCGGGGAGCTGTTTTTT,CASSQLGSGTGELFF,.,.,TRBJ2-2,TRBV14
TGCGCCAGCAGCCAAGATTCGTTCGTAGGGAGAGCTTTCTTT,CASSQDSFVGRAFF,few,.,TRBJ1-1,TRBV4-3
TGCGCCAGCAGCGTAGAGAGCTCTGGAAACACCATATATTTT,CASSVESSGNTIYF,.,.,TRBJ1-3,TRBV5-1
TGTGCCAGCAGTTCTATGACAGGGGGCGAAGTAAAACTGTTTTTT,CASSSMTGGEVKLFF,.,TRBD1,TRBJ1-4,TRBV28
TGCAGTGCTAGAGCCGGTACGCAGTATTTT,CSARAGTQYF,.,.,TRBJ2-3,TRBV20-1
TGTGCCAGCAGCCAGCACGCCGGGATGGAGCTGTTTTTT,CASSQHAGMELFF,.,.,TRBJ2-2,TRBV7-2
TGCGCCAGCAGCCAAGTCCTACGAGACAGGGGGCACGACGAGCAGTACTTC,CASSQVLRDRGHDEQYF,.,TRBD1,TRBJ2-7,TRBV4-3